This record looks at one T cell receptor (beta chain) sequence and its context. Its antigen is unidentified. V lost 6 bases and J lost 5; bases outside the gene matches: 7. The CDR3 length is 14 residues. Per the germline V gene, CDR1 is MNHEY and CDR2 is SMNVEV (reference sequence). An approximately 200 ng quantity of DNA, 32,000 or so T cell genomes, went into the sorted-subset replicate PCRs. The repertoire was sequenced with immunoSEQ multiplex PCR; TCRdb's copy has only in-frame clones and lacks some. Altogether roughly 2.5 million clones are present, approximately 90% being singletons, with the ten largest covering roughly 0.15%. These data are taken from a study of shared clonotypes between healthy human individuals. Study findings and constraints: Non-shared clonotypes displayed generation probabilities falling below those of clonotypes present in all four donors.

The study drew all its donors from Caucasian adults living in Nashville, Tennessee. The split of CD4+ cells yielded CD45RA+ naive and CD45RA-negative memory subsets. This clonotype originated in a man between 18 and 29 years old in good health. The sample taken for sequencing was naive CD4+ T cells sorted from blood. Noted subset: CD45RA+ positively selected. The chain uses TRBV27 and TRBJ1-5; TRBD1 aligns across 7 bases. In DNA form, the CDR3 reads TGTGCCAGCAGCGTCGACAGGGCAGATCAGCCCCAGCATTTT. Amino acids: CASSVDRADQPQHF.